The T cell receptor (beta chain) under discussion was sequenced for a study of vaccination effects on CD4 cells after COVID-19. Before sequencing took place, the ViraFEST assay used viral peptide pools to expand antigen-specific CD4+ T cells. Cells that had been cultured for roughly ten days were the source of isolated CD4+ T cells. Participants were vaccinated with two doses of either the BNT162b2 or mRNA-1273 vaccine. As regards this clone: The antigen remains undetermined.

V was trimmed by 2 bases and J by 8 bases, leaving 4 bases between them. This CDR3 is 11 amino acids long. Germline V gene data show CDR1 as SGHVS and CDR2 as FQNEAQ. Data came from immunoSEQ multiplex PCR; TCRdb stores just in-frame clones and leaves some out. The sample has 60,000 to 85,000 clones, roughly 74% seen once. The source is a human donor who received a COVID-19 vaccine. The material was CD4+ T cells from PBMCs cultured with HCoV-229E spike peptides, obtained after COVID-19 vaccination. The rearrangement uses TRBV7-8 and TRBJ2-1; D is undetermined. The CDR3 is CASSLKYEQFF. DNA of the CDR3: TGTGCCAGCAGCTTAAAATATGAGCAGTTCTTC.